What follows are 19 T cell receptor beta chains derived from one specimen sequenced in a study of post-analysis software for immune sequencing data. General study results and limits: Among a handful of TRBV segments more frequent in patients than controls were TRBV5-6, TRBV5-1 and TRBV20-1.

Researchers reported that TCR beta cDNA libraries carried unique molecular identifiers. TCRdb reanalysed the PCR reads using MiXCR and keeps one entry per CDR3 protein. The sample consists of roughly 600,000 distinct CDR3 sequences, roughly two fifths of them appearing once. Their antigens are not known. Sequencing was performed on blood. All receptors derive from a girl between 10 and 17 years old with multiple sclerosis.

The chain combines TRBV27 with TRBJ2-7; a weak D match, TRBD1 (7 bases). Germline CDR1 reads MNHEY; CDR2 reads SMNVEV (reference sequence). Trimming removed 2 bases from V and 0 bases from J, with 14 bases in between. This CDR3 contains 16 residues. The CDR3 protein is CASSLRPGDSSYEQYF. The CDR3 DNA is TGTGCCAGCAGTTTACGTCCGGGGGACAGCTCCTACGAGCAGTACTTC.

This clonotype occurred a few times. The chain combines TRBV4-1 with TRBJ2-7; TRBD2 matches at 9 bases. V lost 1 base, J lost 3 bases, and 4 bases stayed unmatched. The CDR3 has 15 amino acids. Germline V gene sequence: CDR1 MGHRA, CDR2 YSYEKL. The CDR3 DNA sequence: TGCGCCAGCAGCCAAGGTCCTAGCGGGAACTACGAGCAGTACTTC. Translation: CASSQGPSGNYEQYF.

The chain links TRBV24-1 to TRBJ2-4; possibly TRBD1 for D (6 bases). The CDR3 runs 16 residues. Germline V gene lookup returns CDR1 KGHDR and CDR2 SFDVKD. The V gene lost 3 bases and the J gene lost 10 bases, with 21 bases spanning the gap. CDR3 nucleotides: TGTGCCACCAGTGATCACCGGGCCAGGGGATTTCTGATTCAGTACTTC. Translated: CATSDHRARGFLIQYF.

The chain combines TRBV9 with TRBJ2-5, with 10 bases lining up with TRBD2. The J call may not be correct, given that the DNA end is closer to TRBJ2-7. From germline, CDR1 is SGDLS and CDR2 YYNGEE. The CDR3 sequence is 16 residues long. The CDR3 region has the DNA TGTGCCAGCAGCGTAGGTTCTACTAGCGGGGACTACGAGCAGTACTTC. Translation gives CASSVGSTSGDYEQYF.

CDR3 bases: TGTGCCACCAGCCAAAGCGGTGCCAGGACCGGGGAGCTGTTTTTT. It is translated as CATSQSGARTGELFF. The chain couples TRBV24-1 to TRBJ2-2, with D maybe TRBD2 (5 bases). V shed 7 bases and J shed 5 bases, with 16 bases lying between them. Per the germline V gene, CDR1 is KGHDR and CDR2 is SFDVKD. The CDR3 has 15 amino acids.

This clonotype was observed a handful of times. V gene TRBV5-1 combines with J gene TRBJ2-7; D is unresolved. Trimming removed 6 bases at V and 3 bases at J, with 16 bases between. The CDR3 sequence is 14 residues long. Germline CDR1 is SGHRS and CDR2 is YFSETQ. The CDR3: CASTSTNRLYEQYF. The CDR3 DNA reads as TGCGCCAGCACCTCGACCAACAGACTCTACGAGCAGTACTTC.

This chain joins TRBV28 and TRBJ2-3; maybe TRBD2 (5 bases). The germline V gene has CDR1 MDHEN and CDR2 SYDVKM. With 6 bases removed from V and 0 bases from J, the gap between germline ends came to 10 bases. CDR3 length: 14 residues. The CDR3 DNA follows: TGTGCCAGCAGGTCCGGGGATAGCACAGATACGCAGTATTTT. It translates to CASRSGDSTDTQYF.

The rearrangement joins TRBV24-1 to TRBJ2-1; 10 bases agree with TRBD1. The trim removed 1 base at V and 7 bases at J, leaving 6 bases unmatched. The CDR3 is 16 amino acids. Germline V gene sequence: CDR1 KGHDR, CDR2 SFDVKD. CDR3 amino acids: CATSDLGGQGWNEQFF. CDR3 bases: TGTGCCACCAGTGATTTAGGGGGACAGGGGTGGAATGAGCAGTTCTTC.

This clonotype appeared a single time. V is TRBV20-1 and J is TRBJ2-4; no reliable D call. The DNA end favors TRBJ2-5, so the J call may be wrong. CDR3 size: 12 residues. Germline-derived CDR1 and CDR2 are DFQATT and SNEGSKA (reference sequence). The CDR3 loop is CSLTDGRETQYF. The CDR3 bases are TGCAGTTTAACCGATGGGCGAGAGACCCAGTACTTC.

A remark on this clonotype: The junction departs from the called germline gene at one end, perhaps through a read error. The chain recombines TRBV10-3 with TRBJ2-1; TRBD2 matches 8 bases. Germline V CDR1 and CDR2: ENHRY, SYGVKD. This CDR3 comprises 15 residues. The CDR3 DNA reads TGTGCCATCAGTGAGGTAGGACTAGCCTACAATGGGCAGTTCTTC. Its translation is CAISEVGLAYNGQFF.

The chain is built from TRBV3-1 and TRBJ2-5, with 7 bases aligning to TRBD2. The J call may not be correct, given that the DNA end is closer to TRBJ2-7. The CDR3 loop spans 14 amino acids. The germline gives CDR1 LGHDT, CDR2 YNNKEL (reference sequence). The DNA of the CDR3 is TGTGCCAGCAGCCAAGGGACTAGAGAGAACGAGCAGTACTTC. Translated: CASSQGTRENEQYF.

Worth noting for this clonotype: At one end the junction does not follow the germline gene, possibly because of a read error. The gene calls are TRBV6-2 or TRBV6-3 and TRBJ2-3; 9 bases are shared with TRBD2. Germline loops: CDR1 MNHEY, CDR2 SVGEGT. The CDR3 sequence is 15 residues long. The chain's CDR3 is CASSLSGRGTDTQYF. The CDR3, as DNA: TGCGCCAGCAGTCTTAGCGGGAGAGGGACAGATACGCAGTATTTT.

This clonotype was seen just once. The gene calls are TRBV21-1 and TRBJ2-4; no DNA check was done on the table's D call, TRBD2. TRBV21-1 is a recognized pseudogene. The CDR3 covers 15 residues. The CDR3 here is CASSKGGGGVAIQYF. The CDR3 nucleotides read TGTGCCAGCAGCAAAGGGGGAGGGGGGGTGGCCATTCAGTACTTC.

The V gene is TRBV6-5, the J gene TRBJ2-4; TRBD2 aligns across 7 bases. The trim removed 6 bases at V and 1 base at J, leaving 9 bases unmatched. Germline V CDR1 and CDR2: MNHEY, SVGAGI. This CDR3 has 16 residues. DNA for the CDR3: TGTGCCAGCAGCCCTGGGACTACGAGGGCCAAAAACATTCAGTACTTC. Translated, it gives CASSPGTTRAKNIQYF.

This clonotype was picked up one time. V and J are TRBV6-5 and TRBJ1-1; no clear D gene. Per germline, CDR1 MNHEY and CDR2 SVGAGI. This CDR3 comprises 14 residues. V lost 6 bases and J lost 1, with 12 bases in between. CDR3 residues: CASRALLGNTEAFF. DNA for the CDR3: TGTGCCAGCAGGGCGCTTTTGGGGAACACTGAAGCTTTCTTT.

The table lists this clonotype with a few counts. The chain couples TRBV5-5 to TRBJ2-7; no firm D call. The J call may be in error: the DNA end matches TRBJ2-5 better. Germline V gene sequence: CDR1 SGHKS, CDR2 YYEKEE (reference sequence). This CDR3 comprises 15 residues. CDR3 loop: CASSLVQTLVETQYF. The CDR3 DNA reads TGTGCCAGCAGCTTGGTTCAGACCTTGGTTGAGACCCAGTACTTC.

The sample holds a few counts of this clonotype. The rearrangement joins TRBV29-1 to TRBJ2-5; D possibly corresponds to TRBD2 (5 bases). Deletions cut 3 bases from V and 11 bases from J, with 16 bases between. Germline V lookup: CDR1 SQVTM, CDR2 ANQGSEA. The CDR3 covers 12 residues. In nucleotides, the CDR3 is TGCAGCGTTGACGGAGATCGAAGGGAGCAGTACTTC. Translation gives CSVDGDRREQYF.

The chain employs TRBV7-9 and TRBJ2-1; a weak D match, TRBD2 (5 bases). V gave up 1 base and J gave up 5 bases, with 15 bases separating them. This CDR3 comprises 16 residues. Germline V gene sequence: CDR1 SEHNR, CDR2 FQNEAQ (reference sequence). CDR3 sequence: CASSLGASPPNNEQFF. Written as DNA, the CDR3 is TGTGCCAGCAGCTTAGGTGCTAGCCCTCCTAACAATGAGCAGTTCTTC.

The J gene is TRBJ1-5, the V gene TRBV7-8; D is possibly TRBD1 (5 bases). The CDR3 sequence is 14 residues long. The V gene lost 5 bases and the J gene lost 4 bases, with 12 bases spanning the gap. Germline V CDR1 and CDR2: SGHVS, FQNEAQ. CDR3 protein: CASSGSGGNQPQHF. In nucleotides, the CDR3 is TGTGCCAGCAGCGGAAGCGGGGGGAATCAGCCCCAGCATTTT.